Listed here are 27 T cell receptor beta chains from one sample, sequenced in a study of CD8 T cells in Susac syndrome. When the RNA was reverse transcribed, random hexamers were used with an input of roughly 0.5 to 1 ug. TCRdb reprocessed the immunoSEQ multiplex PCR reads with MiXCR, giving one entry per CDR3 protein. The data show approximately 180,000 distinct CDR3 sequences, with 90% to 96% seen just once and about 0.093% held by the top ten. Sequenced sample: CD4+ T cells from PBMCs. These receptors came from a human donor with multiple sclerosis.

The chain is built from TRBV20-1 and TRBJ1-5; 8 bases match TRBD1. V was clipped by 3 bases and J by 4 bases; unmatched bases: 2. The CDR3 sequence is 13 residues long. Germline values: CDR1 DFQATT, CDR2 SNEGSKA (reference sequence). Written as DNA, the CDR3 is TGCAGTGCTAGCCGGGACAGGAATCAGCCCCAGCATTTT. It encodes CSASRDRNQPQHF.

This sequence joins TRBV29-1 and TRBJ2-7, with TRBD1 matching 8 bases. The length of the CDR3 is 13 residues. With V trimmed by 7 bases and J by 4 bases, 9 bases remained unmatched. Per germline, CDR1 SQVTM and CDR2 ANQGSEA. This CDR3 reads CSAGQGVAYEQYF. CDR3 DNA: TGCAGCGCCGGACAGGGAGTGGCGTACGAGCAGTACTTC.

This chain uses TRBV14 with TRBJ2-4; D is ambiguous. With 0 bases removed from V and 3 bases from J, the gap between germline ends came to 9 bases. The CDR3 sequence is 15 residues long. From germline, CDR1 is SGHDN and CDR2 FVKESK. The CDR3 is CASSQDSGHKNIQYF. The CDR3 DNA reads TGTGCCAGCAGCCAAGATTCAGGTCACAAAAACATTCAGTACTTC.

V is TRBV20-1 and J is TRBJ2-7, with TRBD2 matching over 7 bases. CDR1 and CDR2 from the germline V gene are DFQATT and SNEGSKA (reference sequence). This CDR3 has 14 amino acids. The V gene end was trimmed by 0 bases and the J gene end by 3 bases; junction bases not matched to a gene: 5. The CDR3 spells CSARERGGFYEQYF. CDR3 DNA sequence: TGCAGTGCTAGAGAGCGCGGGGGTTTCTACGAGCAGTACTTC.

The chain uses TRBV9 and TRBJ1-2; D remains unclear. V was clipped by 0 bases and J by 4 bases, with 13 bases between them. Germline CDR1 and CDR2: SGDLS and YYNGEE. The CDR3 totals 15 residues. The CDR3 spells CASSVEARLSYGYTF. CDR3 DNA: TGTGCCAGCAGCGTAGAGGCCAGACTTAGCTATGGCTACACCTTC.

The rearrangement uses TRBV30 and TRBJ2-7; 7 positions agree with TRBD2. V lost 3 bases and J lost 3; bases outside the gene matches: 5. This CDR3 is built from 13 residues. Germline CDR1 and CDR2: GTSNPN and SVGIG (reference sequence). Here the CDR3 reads CAWSGGLFYEQYF. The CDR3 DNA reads TGTGCCTGGAGCGGGGGGTTGTTCTACGAGCAGTACTTC. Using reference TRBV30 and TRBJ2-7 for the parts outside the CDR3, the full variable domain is SQTIHQWPATLVQPVGSPLSLECTVEGTSNPNLYWYRQAAGRGLQLLFYSVGIGQISSEVPQNLSASRPQDRQFILSSKKLLLSDSGFYLCAWSGGLFYEQYFGPGTRLTVT.

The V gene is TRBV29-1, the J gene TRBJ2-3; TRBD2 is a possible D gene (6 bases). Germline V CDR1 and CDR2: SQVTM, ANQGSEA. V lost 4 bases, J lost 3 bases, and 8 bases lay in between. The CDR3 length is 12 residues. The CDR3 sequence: CSVGAGTDTQYF. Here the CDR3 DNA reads TGCAGCGTTGGGGCGGGAACAGATACGCAGTATTTT.

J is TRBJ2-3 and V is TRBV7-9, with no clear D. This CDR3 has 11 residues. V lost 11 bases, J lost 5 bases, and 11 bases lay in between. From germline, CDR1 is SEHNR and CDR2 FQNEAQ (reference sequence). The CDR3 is CAGTPGDTQYF. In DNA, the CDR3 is TGTGCCGGCACACCCGGAGATACGCAGTATTTT. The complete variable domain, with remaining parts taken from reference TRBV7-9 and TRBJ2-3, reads DTGVSQNPRHKITKRGQNVTFRCDPISEHNRLYWYRQTLGQGPEFLTYFQNEAQLEKSRLLSDRFSAERPKGSFSTLEIQRTEQGDSAMYLCAGTPGDTQYFGPGTRLTVL.

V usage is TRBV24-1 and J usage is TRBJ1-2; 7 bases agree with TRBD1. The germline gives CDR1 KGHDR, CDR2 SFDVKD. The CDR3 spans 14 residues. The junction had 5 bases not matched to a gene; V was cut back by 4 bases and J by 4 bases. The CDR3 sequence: CATSDPTGSYGYTF. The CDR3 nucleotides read TGTGCCACCAGTGACCCGACAGGGAGCTATGGCTACACCTTC.

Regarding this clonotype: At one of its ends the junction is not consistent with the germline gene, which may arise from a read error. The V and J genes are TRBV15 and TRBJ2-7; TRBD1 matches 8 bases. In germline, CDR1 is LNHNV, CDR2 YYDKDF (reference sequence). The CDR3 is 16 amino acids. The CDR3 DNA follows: TGCGCCACCAGCAGAGACTTTATGGGACAGGACTACGAGCAGTACTTC. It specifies CATSRDFMGQDYEQYF.

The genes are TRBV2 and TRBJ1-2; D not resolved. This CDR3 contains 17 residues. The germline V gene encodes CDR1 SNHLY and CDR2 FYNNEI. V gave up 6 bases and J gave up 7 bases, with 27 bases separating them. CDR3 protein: CASSEHRATDRPFGYTF. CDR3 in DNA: TGTGCCAGCAGCGAACACCGTGCCACGGACCGTCCGTTTGGCTACACCTTC.

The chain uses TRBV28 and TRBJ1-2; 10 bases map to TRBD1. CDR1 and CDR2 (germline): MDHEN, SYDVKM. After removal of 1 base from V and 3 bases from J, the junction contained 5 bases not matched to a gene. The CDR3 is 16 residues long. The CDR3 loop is CASSLSGTGAHYGYTF. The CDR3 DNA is TGTGCCAGCAGTTTATCCGGGACAGGGGCGCACTATGGCTACACCTTC.

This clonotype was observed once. CDR3 protein: CAWSVLAGGPRTTDTQYF. As DNA, the CDR3 is TGTGCCTGGAGTGTACTAGCGGGGGGCCCCAGGACCACAGATACGCAGTATTTT. The chain couples TRBV30 to TRBJ2-3; TRBD2 agrees at 12 bases. V lost 0 bases, J lost 2 bases, and 9 bases stayed unmatched. Per the germline V gene, CDR1 is GTSNPN and CDR2 is SVGIG (reference sequence). The CDR3 loop spans 18 amino acids. The full variable domain, its missing parts supplied by reference TRBV30 and TRBJ2-3, is SQTIHQWPATLVQPVGSPLSLECTVEGTSNPNLYWYRQAAGRGLQLLFYSVGIGQISSEVPQNLSASRPQDRQFILSSKKLLLSDSGFYLCAWSVLAGGPRTTDTQYFGPGTRLTVL.

Here the CDR3 reads CASSQDLPVYSNQPQHF. CDR3 DNA: TGTGCCAGCAGCCAAGATCTCCCGGTGTATAGCAATCAGCCCCAGCATTTT. The J gene is TRBJ1-5, the V gene TRBV4-2; D not certain. This CDR3 is 17 amino acids long. V was clipped by 0 bases and J by 0 bases, with 12 bases between them. Germline lookup yields CDR1 LGHNA and CDR2 YNFKEQ.

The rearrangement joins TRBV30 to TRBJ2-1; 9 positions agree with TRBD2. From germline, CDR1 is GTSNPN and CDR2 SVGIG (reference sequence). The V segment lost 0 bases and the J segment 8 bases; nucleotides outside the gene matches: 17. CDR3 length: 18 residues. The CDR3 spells CAWSVLSSGGTVGDEQFF. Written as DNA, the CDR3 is TGTGCCTGGAGTGTACTGAGTAGCGGGGGAACAGTGGGGGATGAGCAGTTCTTC.

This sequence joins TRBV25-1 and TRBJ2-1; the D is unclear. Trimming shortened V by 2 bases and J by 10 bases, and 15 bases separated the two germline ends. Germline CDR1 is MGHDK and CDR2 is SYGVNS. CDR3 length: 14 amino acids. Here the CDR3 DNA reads TGTGCCAGCAGTGAAGTCGGATTAGCCGGGGAGCAGTTCTTC. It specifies CASSEVGLAGEQFF.

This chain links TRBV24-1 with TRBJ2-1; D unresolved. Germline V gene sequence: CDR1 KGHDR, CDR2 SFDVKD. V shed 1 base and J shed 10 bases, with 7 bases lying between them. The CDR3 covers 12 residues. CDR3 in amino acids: CATSDFGPEQFF. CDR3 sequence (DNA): TGTGCCACCAGTGATTTCGGGCCCGAGCAGTTCTTC.

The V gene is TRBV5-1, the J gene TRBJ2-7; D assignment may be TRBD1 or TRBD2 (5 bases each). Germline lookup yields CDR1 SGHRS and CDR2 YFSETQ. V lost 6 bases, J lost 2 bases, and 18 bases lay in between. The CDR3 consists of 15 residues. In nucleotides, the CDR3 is TGCGCCAGCAACGACCCGGGACGGACAACCTACGAGCAGTACTTC. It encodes CASNDPGRTTYEQYF.

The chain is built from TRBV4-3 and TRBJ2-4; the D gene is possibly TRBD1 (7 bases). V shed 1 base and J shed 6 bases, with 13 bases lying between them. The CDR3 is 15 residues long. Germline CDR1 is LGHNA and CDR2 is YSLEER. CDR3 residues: CASSQVGQGGNIQYF. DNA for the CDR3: TGCGCCAGCAGCCAAGTGGGCCAGGGGGGAAACATTCAGTACTTC.

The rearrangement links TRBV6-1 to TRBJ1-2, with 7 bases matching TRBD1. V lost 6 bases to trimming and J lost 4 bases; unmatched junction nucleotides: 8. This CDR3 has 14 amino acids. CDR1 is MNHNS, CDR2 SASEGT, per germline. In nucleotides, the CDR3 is TGTGCCAGCAGGGGGACAGCCAGGCTCTATGGCTACACCTTC. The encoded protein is CASRGTARLYGYTF.

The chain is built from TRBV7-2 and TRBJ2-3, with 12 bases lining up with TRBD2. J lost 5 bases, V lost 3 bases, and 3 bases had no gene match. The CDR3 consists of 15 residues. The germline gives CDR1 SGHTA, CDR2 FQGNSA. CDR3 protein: CASSFLAGGQDTQYF. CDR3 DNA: TGTGCCAGCAGCTTTCTAGCGGGGGGGCAAGATACGCAGTATTTT.

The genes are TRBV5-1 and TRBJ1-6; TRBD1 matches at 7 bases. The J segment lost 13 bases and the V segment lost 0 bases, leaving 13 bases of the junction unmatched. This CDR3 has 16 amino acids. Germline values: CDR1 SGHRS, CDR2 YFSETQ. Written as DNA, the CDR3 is TGCGCCAGCAGCTTGGAGCCCCAGGGGGGACTAGGTCCCCTCCACTTT. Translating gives CASSLEPQGGLGPLHF.

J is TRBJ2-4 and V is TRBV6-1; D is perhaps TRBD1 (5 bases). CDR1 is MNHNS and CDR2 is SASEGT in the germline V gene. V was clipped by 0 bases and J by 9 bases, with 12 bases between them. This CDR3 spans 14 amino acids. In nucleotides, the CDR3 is TGTGCCAGCAGTGAAGCGCTTGGGGCGAGCATTCAGTACTTC. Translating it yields CASSEALGASIQYF.

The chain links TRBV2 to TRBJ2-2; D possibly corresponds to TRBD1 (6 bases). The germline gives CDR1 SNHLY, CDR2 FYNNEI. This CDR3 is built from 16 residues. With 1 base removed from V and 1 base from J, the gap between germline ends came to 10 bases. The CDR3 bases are TGTGCCAGCAGTGAAGTCCTGGGACAGAACACCGGGGAGCTGTTTTTT. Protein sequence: CASSEVLGQNTGELFF.

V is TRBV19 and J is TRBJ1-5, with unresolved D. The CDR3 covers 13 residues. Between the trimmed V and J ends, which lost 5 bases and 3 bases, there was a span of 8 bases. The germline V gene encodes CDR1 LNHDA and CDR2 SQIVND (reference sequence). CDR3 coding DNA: TGTGCCAGTAGTTCCCAGGACAATCAGCCCCAGCATTTT. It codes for CASSSQDNQPQHF.

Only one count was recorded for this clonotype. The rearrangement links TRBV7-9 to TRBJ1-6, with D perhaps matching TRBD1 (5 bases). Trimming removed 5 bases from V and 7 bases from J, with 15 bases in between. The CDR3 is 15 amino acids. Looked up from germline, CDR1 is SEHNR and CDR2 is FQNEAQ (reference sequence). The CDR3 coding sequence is TGTGCCAGCAGCCCGGGGGGGTTTCGGAATTCACCCCTCCACTTT. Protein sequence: CASSPGGFRNSPLHF.

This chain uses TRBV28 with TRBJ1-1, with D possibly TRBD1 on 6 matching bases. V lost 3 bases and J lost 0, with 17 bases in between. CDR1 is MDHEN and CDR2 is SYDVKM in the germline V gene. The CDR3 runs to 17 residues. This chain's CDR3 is CASSFQWTDALNTEAFF. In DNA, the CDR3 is TGTGCCAGCAGTTTCCAGTGGACAGATGCCTTGAACACTGAAGCTTTCTTT.